Below, 32 T cell receptor beta chains from the same sample are listed, as sequenced in a study of blood T cell repertoires in COVID-19. The method was immunoSEQ multiplex PCR; TCRdb's version includes in-frame clones alone and lacks a portion of them. Of roughly 200,000 clones listed, just under 90% are singletons. The sample consisted of peripheral blood. The receptors come from a man between 60 and 75 years old who had recovered from COVID-19.

This chain joins TRBV3-1 (or the pseudogene TRBV3-2) and TRBJ2-1; 14 bases agree with TRBD2. Per germline, CDR1 LGHDT and CDR2 YNNKEL (reference sequence). The junction had 9 bases not matched to a gene; V was cut back by 4 bases and J by 10 bases. The CDR3 extends over 16 amino acids. For the CDR3, the DNA is TGTGCCAGCAGCCTTGGACTAGCGGGGGGATCGGGGGAGCAGTTCTTC. Encoded protein: CASSLGLAGGSGEQFF.

This chain uses TRBV14 with TRBJ2-5, with D hard to call. The germline V gene has CDR1 SGHDN and CDR2 FVKESK. This CDR3 spans 17 amino acids. V gave up 1 base and J gave up 7 bases, with 22 bases separating them. The CDR3 sequence: CASSQGVVAARMGTQYF. CDR3 in DNA: TGTGCCAGCAGCCAAGGCGTAGTTGCGGCCCGAATGGGGACCCAGTACTTC.

This chain connects TRBV18 to TRBJ2-3; 9 bases line up with TRBD1. The CDR3 loop spans 14 amino acids. Germline trimming cut 10 bases from V and 1 base from J; bases unmatched to any gene: 6. Germline values: CDR1 KGHSH, CDR2 LQKENI. The CDR3 sequence is CANAGQGGTDTQYF. As DNA, the CDR3 is TGTGCCAATGCGGGACAGGGCGGCACAGATACGCAGTATTTT.

Details on this clone: Additional DNA sequences in this sample encode the identical CDR3. This chain joins TRBV12-3 or TRBV12-4 and TRBJ1-5; 7 bases are shared with TRBD1. After removal of 6 bases from V and 3 bases from J, the junction contained 2 bases not matched to a gene. The CDR3 sequence is 13 residues long. DNA for the CDR3: TGTGCCAGCAGAGGGACAGTCAATCAGCCCCAGCATTTT. It codes for CASRGTVNQPQHF.

The count of this clone is one. The gene calls are TRBV28 and TRBJ2-4; D is perhaps TRBD1 (5 bases). The CDR3 runs to 13 residues. Germline lookup yields CDR1 MDHEN and CDR2 SYDVKM. Trimming removed 6 bases from V and 0 bases from J, with 6 bases in between. CDR3 in amino acids: CASRQGAKNIQYF. The CDR3 nucleotides read TGTGCCAGCAGGCAGGGAGCCAAAAACATTCAGTACTTC. The full variable domain, in which reference TRBV28 and TRBJ2-4 provide the parts outside the CDR3, is DVKVTQSSRYLVKRTGEKVFLECVQDMDHENMFWYRQDPGLGLRLIYFSYDVKMKEKGDIPEGYSVSREKKERFSLILESASTNQTSMYLCASRQGAKNIQYFGAGTRLSVL.

J is TRBJ2-7 and V is TRBV2, with 13 bases fitting TRBD2. Germline V gives CDR1 SNHLY, CDR2 FYNNEI. J gave up 4 bases and V 5 bases, and 5 bases lay outside the gene matches. CDR3 length: 15 amino acids. The CDR3 DNA is TGTGCCAGCAGTCGGACTAGCGGGAGTGAGTACGAGCAGTACTTC. It yields the protein CASSRTSGSEYEQYF.

V is TRBV11-2 and J is TRBJ1-5; 7 bases align to TRBD1. CDR3 size: 13 residues. CDR1 and CDR2 (germline): SGHAT, FQNNGV. V dropped 2 bases and J dropped 7; count of bases not matched to a gene: 2. The CDR3 coding sequence is TGTGCCAGCAGCTTACAACAGGGGCAGCCCCAGCATTTT. Its protein product is CASSLQQGQPQHF. The full variable domain, completed using reference TRBV11-2 and TRBJ1-5, is EAGVAQSPRYKIIEKRQSVAFWCNPISGHATLYWYQQILGQGPKLLIQFQNNGVVDDSQLPKDRFSAERLKGVDSTLKIQPAKLEDSAVYLCASSLQQGQPQHFGDGTRLSIL.

V gene TRBV14 combines with J gene TRBJ2-7; a possible D gene is TRBD1 (7 bases). V dropped 1 base and J dropped 1 base, with 17 bases sitting between them. CDR1 and CDR2 from the germline V gene are SGHDN and FVKESK. The CDR3 length is 17 residues. The CDR3 coding sequence is TGTGCCAGCAGCCAAGCCGTCCTGCAGGGGGGATCCTACGAGCAGTACTTC. Its protein is CASSQAVLQGGSYEQYF.

This clone was seen a few times. The chain has TRBV27 and TRBJ1-6; 8 positions match TRBD1. The CDR3 covers 14 residues. Unmatched junction bases numbered 9, after V lost 7 bases and J lost 10 bases. Germline V lookup: CDR1 MNHEY, CDR2 SMNVEV (reference sequence). CDR3 loop: CASTMDRDRSPLHF. CDR3 nucleotide sequence: TGTGCCAGCACCATGGACAGGGATAGGTCACCCCTCCACTTT.

The V and J genes are TRBV19 and TRBJ2-7; D might be TRBD1 (6 bases). V lost 4 bases to trimming and J lost 2 bases, with 21 bases between them. Germline V CDR1 and CDR2: LNHDA, SQIVND (reference sequence). The CDR3 sequence is 17 residues long. The CDR3 spells CASSTYHVGDKPYEQYF. DNA for the CDR3: TGTGCCAGTAGTACTTACCACGTCGGGGACAAACCCTACGAGCAGTACTTC.

The chain carries TRBV7-9 and TRBJ1-1, with TRBD1 matching over 8 bases. The CDR3 consists of 17 residues. V lost 1 base, J lost 5 bases, and 12 bases stayed unmatched. Germline CDR1 SEHNR, CDR2 FQNEAQ (reference sequence). The CDR3 reads CASSLVGRGPSGTEAFF. The CDR3 coding sequence is TGTGCCAGCAGCTTAGTCGGCAGGGGGCCGTCTGGGACTGAAGCTTTCTTT.

This rearrangement joins TRBV18 to TRBJ2-1, with no clear D. With 3 bases removed from V and 9 bases from J, the gap between germline ends came to 15 bases. CDR1 and CDR2 (germline): KGHSH, LQKENI. This CDR3 has 14 residues. In nucleotides, the CDR3 is TGTGCCAGCTCACCGACCCTGGAGCTTATTGAGCAGTTCTTC. Protein: CASSPTLELIEQFF.

This chain joins TRBV5-6 and TRBJ2-5; 8 bases agree with TRBD1. Germline CDR1 SGHDT, CDR2 YYEEEE. The V and J ends lost 7 bases and 4 bases, in that order; junction bases with no gene match: 9. This CDR3 is built from 14 residues. The CDR3 nucleotides read TGTGCCAGCCACCACGACAGGGGAAGAGAGACCCAGTACTTC. This encodes CASHHDRGRETQYF.

The genes are TRBV5-1 and TRBJ1-5, with a weak D call TRBD1 (5 bases). Germline V gives CDR1 SGHRS, CDR2 YFSETQ. V dropped 2 bases and J dropped 3 bases, with 9 bases sitting between them. The CDR3 covers 14 residues. The CDR3: CASSFDSPNQPQHF. The DNA of the CDR3 is TGCGCCAGCAGCTTTGACAGCCCCAATCAGCCCCAGCATTTT. Full variable domain (outside the CDR3, taken from reference TRBV5-1 and TRBJ1-5): KAGVTQTPRYLIKTRGQQVTLSCSPISGHRSVSWYQQTPGQGLQFLFEYFSETQRNKGNFPGRFSGRQFSNSRSEMNVSTLELGDSALYLCASSFDSPNQPQHFGDGTRLSIL.

This clone was found once. The chain employs TRBV30 and TRBJ1-3; tentative D call: TRBD1 (6 bases). CDR1 is GTSNPN and CDR2 is SVGIG in the germline V gene (reference sequence). CDR3 length equals 16 residues. Trimming cost V 5 bases and J 0 bases, with 17 bases left between them. The CDR3 DNA follows: TGTGCCTGGGTGGGTACAGGGTTTACCTCTGGAAACACCATATATTTT. Amino acid sequence: CAWVGTGFTSGNTIYF.

This clone was detected once. The rearrangement joins TRBV27 to TRBJ2-2, with D hard to call. The CDR3 contains 17 residues. Trimming pared 2 bases from V and 1 base from J, leaving 14 bases between. Germline CDR1 MNHEY, CDR2 SMNVEV (reference sequence). CDR3 protein: CASSLRWPRLNTGELFF. CDR3 nucleotide sequence: TGTGCCAGCAGTTTAAGGTGGCCGAGGCTGAACACCGGGGAGCTGTTTTTT.

The CDR3 loop reads CASGRQGGDGSQPQHF. CDR3 in DNA: TGTGCCAGCGGCCGACAAGGGGGCGATGGAAGTCAGCCCCAGCATTTT. V gene TRBV27 combines with J gene TRBJ1-5, with TRBD1 identical over 7 bases. The germline gives CDR1 MNHEY, CDR2 SMNVEV (reference sequence). The CDR3 runs 16 residues. The trim removed 8 bases at V and 6 bases at J, leaving 16 bases unmatched.

J is TRBJ1-2 and V is TRBV29-1; no reliable D call. The CDR3 sequence is 15 residues long. V shed 4 bases and J shed 2 bases, with 17 bases lying between them. Germline V gives CDR1 SQVTM, CDR2 ANQGSEA. The CDR3 DNA follows: TGCAGCGTTGTGAAGGCCCATAGAGGCAACTATGGCTACACCTTC. Amino acid sequence: CSVVKAHRGNYGYTF.

The genes are TRBV6-5 and TRBJ1-1; D is ambiguous. The CDR3 runs 14 residues. Germline loops: CDR1 MNHEY, CDR2 SVGAGI. V was cut by 9 bases and J by 4 bases, with 18 bases left in between. CDR3 sequence: CASDLRVPGTEAFF. The CDR3 region has the DNA TGTGCCAGTGACCTCCGGGTTCCGGGCACTGAAGCTTTCTTT.

The chain couples TRBV7-8 to TRBJ2-4; TRBD2 aligns across 12 bases. The length of the CDR3 is 14 residues. The V segment lost 4 bases and the J segment 12 bases; nucleotides outside the gene matches: 7. The V gene's germline CDR1 is SGHVS and CDR2 FQNEAQ. The CDR3, as DNA: TGTGCCAGCAGCTCACAGGGACTAGCGGGTGGTCAGTACTTC. This codes for CASSSQGLAGGQYF.

This sequence joins TRBV18 and TRBJ1-2; D unresolved. Trimming took 3 bases from V and 8 from J, leaving 13 bases between them. The V gene's germline CDR1 is KGHSH and CDR2 LQKENI. The CDR3 covers 13 residues. CDR3 amino acids: CASSPGGNSGYTF. DNA of the CDR3: TGTGCCAGCTCACCCGGAGGGAACAGCGGCTACACCTTC.

The J gene is TRBJ1-6, the V gene TRBV27, with D tentatively TRBD1 (6 bases). CDR3 length equals 15 residues. V lost 4 bases and J 9 bases, leaving 16 bases between the germline ends. Per germline, CDR1 MNHEY and CDR2 SMNVEV (reference sequence). The CDR3 sequence: CASSSFQGRGSPLHF. The CDR3 DNA reads TGTGCCAGCAGTTCGTTCCAGGGGAGGGGTTCACCCCTCCACTTT.

The CDR3 protein is CASSSTTSGLVAYNEQFF. CDR3 DNA: TGTGCCAGCAGCTCAACGACTAGCGGGCTTGTCGCCTACAATGAGCAGTTCTTC. The chain employs TRBV7-9 and TRBJ2-1; 10 bases line up with TRBD2. Losses at the gene ends were 4 bases for V and 2 bases for J; bases not matched to a gene: 11. CDR1 and CDR2 (germline): SEHNR, FQNEAQ (reference sequence). The CDR3 totals 18 residues.

V is TRBV24-1 and J is TRBJ1-3, with TRBD1 matching 8 bases. The CDR3 extends over 16 amino acids. Germline V gives CDR1 KGHDR, CDR2 SFDVKD. J lost 0 bases, V lost 2 bases, and 2 bases had no gene match. The CDR3 DNA sequence: TGTGCCACCAGTGATTCTGGACAGGGCTCTGGAAACACCATATATTTT. It codes for CATSDSGQGSGNTIYF.

The V call is TRBV9, the J call TRBJ2-1, with D tentatively TRBD2 (6 bases). This CDR3 region has 15 residues. V lost 0 bases and J lost 6, with 13 bases in between. Germline V lookup: CDR1 SGDLS, CDR2 YYNGEE. CDR3: CASSVDAGPLNEQFF. The DNA for the CDR3 is TGTGCCAGCAGCGTAGATGCGGGACCCCTCAATGAGCAGTTCTTC. Complete variable domain (other parts from reference TRBV9 and TRBJ2-1): DSGVTQTPKHLITATGQRVTLRCSPRSGDLSVYWYQQSLDQGLQFLIQYYNGEERAKGNILERFSAQQFPDLHSELNLSSLELGDSALYFCASSVDAGPLNEQFFGPGTRLTVL.

This clone was observed a handful of times. The chain is built from TRBV5-5 and TRBJ1-3; 10 bases align to TRBD1. The germline CDR1 and CDR2 sequences are SGHKS and YYEKEE (reference sequence). The V and J ends lost 4 bases and 2 bases, in that order; junction bases with no gene match: 18. The CDR3 has 20 amino acids. As DNA, the CDR3 is TGTGCCAGCAGCGTTTCGCCGGGACAGGGGCTCAATGACGCTGGAAACACCATATATTTT. This encodes CASSVSPGQGLNDAGNTIYF.

The chain is built from TRBV6-4 and TRBJ2-3, with D maybe TRBD2 (6 bases). The V gene lost 2 bases and the J gene lost 0 bases, with 6 bases spanning the gap. This CDR3 comprises 14 residues. In germline, CDR1 is MRHNA, CDR2 SNTAGT. As DNA, the CDR3 is TGTGCCAGCAGTGACGCGGGGAGCACAGATACGCAGTATTTT. Its translation is CASSDAGSTDTQYF.

This chain uses TRBV7-3 with TRBJ1-3, with 9 bases lining up with TRBD1. Per the germline V gene, CDR1 is SGHTA and CDR2 is FQGTGA. CDR3 length: 19 amino acids. V was pared by 7 bases and J by 4 bases, with 20 bases of the junction left unmatched. The CDR3 region is CASNATSQPQGASGNTIYF. The CDR3 DNA is TGTGCCAGCAACGCAACCAGTCAGCCACAGGGGGCGAGCGGAAACACCATATATTTT. Together with reference TRBV7-3 and TRBJ1-3, the CDR3 gives the full variable domain: GAGVSQTPSNKVTEKGKYVELRCDPISGHTALYWYRQSLGQGPEFLIYFQGTGAADDSGLPNDRFFAVRPEGSVSTLKIQRTERGDSAVYLCASNATSQPQGASGNTIYFGEGSWLTVV.

This chain joins TRBV30 and TRBJ1-1; tentatively, D is TRBD1 (6 bases). V lost 2 bases to trimming and J lost 0 bases, with 16 bases between them. Germline V CDR1 and CDR2: GTSNPN, SVGIG (reference sequence). CDR3 length: 16 amino acids. The CDR3 is CAWSPLGALMNTEAFF. The DNA of the CDR3 is TGTGCCTGGAGTCCCCTGGGGGCACTTATGAACACTGAAGCTTTCTTT.

V is TRBV6-1 and J is TRBJ1-5; D is possibly TRBD1 (6 bases). Germline V gives CDR1 MNHNS, CDR2 SASEGT. The CDR3 is 15 amino acids. The ends were cut back, 0 bases at V and 4 bases at J, with 10 bases in the middle. CDR3 amino acids: CASSEALQGNQPQHF. As DNA, the CDR3 is TGTGCCAGCAGTGAAGCGCTGCAGGGGAATCAGCCCCAGCATTTT.

J is TRBJ2-1 and V is TRBV11-2, with TRBD1 matching over 9 bases. The CDR3 has 16 residues. V gave up 6 bases and J gave up 6 bases; unmatched junction bases: 12. Germline CDR1 and CDR2: SGHAT and FQNNGV. CDR3 sequence: CASSREGQGWVNEQFF. The CDR3 nucleotides are TGTGCCAGCAGTCGAGAGGGACAGGGATGGGTCAATGAGCAGTTCTTC.

The J gene is TRBJ2-4, the V gene TRBV10-1; 7 bases are a match to TRBD1. The CDR3 loop spans 14 amino acids. Germline CDR1 is WNHNN and CDR2 is SYGVQD (reference sequence). The trim removed 6 bases at V and 4 bases at J, leaving 6 bases unmatched. DNA of the CDR3: TGCGCCAGCAGCCCTGGACAGGTGAAAAACATTCAGTACTTC. It codes for CASSPGQVKNIQYF.